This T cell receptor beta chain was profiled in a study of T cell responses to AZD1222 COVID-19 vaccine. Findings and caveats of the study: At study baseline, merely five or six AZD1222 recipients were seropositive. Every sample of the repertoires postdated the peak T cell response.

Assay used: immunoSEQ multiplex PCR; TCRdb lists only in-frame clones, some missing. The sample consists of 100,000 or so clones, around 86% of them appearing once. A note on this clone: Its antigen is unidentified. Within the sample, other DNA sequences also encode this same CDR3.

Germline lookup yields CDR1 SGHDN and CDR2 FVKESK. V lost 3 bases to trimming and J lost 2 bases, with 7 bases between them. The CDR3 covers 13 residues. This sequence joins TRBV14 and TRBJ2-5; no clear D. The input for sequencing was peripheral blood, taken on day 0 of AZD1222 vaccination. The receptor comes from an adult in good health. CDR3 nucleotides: TGTGCCAGCAGCCAGACCGTACAAGAGACCCAGTACTTC. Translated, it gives CASSQTVQETQYF.